This TCR beta chain was documented in a study of T cells in localized non-small cell lung cancer (TCRdb year 2020). At the level of the whole study: T cell repertoires of some 240 early-stage NSCLC patients were analyzed, with tumors being compared against uninvolved tumor-adjacent lungs. The cohort consisted of approximately 240 treatment-naive NSCLC patients whose localized lung tumors had been resected. The mean age of the NSCLC patients was around 65 years, with 120 to 150 men and over 100 women.

Turning to this clone: The antigen it binds to is not known. Per-base qualities were not stored, and no clone one base away is much larger.

TCR beta CDR3 regions were sequenced from DNA using the immunoSEQ Assay. Processing in the source paper ran as follows. To compute T cell density, TCR beta template counts were normalized to usable DNA, which was estimated by amplifying housekeeping genes. Richness was estimated using the preseqR package, with extrapolation to 400,000 templates for PBMC samples and to 120,000 templates for tissue samples. Clonality was defined by subtracting Pielou's evenness from one. Tissue-enriched TCRs were identified through differential abundance testing performed on productive amino-acid clonotypes, with a minimum total count of 5 and an alpha of 0.1. Repertoire overlap between compartments was quantified with the Jaccard Index and Morisita Overlap Index. GLIPH clustered TCR beta CDR3s with public tetramer-defined viral CDR3s; viral motifs required at least three viral sequences plus V-gene enrichment. Entries here come from immuneACCESS through TCRdb and include only in-frame sequences with V and J called. Some clones fail to appear in such tables; in the studies checked, an unresolved V gene covers under half of the shortfall, and the cause of the remainder is unknown. D and trimming come from the DNA, and the V and J calls and clone size come from that table. The sample table lists about 1,400 clones, about 30% of them with a count of one. Together, the top ten hold under 20% of the sample.

General conclusions and limits of the study: Uninvolved tumor-adjacent lung showed the highest T cell clonality, higher than tumor, which suggests more focused antigenic responses in the uninvolved tumor-adjacent lung. Because multi-region tumor sequencing was not performed, intratumor heterogeneity could not be ruled out. Since the design was exploratory, TCR variables were selected using unadjusted p-values with no false-discovery rate correction. Longer overall survival was associated with higher blood T cell density, whereas shorter survival was associated with higher adjacent-lung clonality. A median of 57 of the top 100 tumor clones were detected in paired uninvolved adjacent lung, and 28 of these tumor clones were also found among the top 100 clones of the paired uninvolved adjacent lung.

The CDR3 runs 16 amino acids, cysteine and phenylalanine included. Solely the CDR3 DNA is kept, with 48 bases framed from the first base. The germline V gene (reference sequence) yields GTSNPN for CDR1 and SVGIG for CDR2. Between the V and J ends, shortened by 2 bases and 10 bases respectively, the junction contains 24 bases. At diagnosis, tumor, uninvolved tumor-adjacent lung and peripheral blood were collected and then preserved as a mix of FFPE and fresh-frozen material. The material was lung tumor tissue, obtained before any cancer treatment. The source of this sequence is a man aged 40-75 years with stage II lung adenocarcinoma. This chain is built from TRBV30 and TRBJ2-1, with a tentative D call of TRBD1 or TRBD2, each matching 5 bases. Here the CDR3 is given as CAWSLGGAGLGREQFF. In nucleotide form, the sequence is TGTGCCTGGAGTCTCGGTGGGGCGGGTTTGGGCAGGGAGCAGTTCTTC.